This T cell receptor (beta chain) comes out of a study of identical twins. There are 13 residues in the CDR3. Trimming pared 7 bases from V and 7 bases from J, leaving 14 bases between. Germline CDR1 LNHDA, CDR2 SQIVND (reference sequence). Healthy Caucasians made up all donors. TCRdb reanalysed the 5' RACE reads using MiXCR and keeps one entry per CDR3 protein. This table holds about 900,000 distinct CDR3 sequences, about 12% found once. This clonotype was counted between two and nine times. The antigen is unknown. Regarding the study as a whole: Surplus twin overlap in beta out-of-frame sequences was less pronounced. Cord blood's abundant beta clonotypes had fewer insertions, unlike memory repertoires.

This sample also appeared in a second study, on yellow fever vaccine responses in identical twins. That investigation notes: Twins reportedly mounted vaccine T cell responses that seemed partly convergent, partly personalized.

This clonotype was obtained from a woman younger than 30 in good health. The chain employs TRBV19 and TRBJ1-5, with D possibly TRBD1 on 6 matching bases. The sample was PBMCs. The CDR3 loop reads CASNGAGDQPQHF. The CDR3 coding sequence is TGTGCCAGTAACGGGGCAGGGGACCAGCCCCAGCATTTT.